The clone carrying this T cell receptor (beta chain) rates as medium-sized (0.01 to 0.1%). The entry originates in a study of T cell repertoires in aging, cancer and after chemotherapy. On the study more broadly: Pre- and post-chemotherapy samples were paired from chronic lymphocytic leukemia patients treated with fludarabine- or bendamustine-based regimens.

A mixed TRB-A/B primer pool amplified rearranged TRB by multiplex touch-down PCR. Each CDR3 protein is one row after TCRdb ran MiXCR on the multiplex PCR reads. This sample has 9,100 or so distinct CDR3 sequences, with approximately 25% found just once. TCR beta rearrangements were amplified from peripheral blood genomic DNA. The sample consisted of blood. The receptor was derived from a human donor with a blood cancer.

Here the CDR3 DNA reads TGTGCCAGCAGCTTAACAGACGTGGGAGCCACCGGGGAGCTGTTTTTT. It is translated as CASSLTDVGATGELFF. The chain carries TRBV13 and TRBJ2-2; TRBD2 is a possible D gene (5 bases). Trimming removed 2 bases at V and 4 bases at J, with 14 bases between. The CDR3 has 16 amino acids. Germline V lookup: CDR1 PRHDT, CDR2 FYEKMQ (reference sequence).